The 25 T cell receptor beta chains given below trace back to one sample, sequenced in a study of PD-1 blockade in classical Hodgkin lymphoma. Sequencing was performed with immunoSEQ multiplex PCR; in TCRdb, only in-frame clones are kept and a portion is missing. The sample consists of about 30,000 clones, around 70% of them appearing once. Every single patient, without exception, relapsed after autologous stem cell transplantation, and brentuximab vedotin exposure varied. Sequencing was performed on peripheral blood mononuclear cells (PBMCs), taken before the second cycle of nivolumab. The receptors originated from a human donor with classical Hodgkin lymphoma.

The CDR3 protein is CASSLALGGGAEQYF. The DNA of the CDR3 is TGTGCCAGCAGCTTAGCGCTTGGCGGGGGGGCCGAGCAGTACTTC. The chain combines TRBV7-2 with TRBJ2-7; 9 nucleotides match TRBD2. In germline, CDR1 is SGHTA, CDR2 FQGNSA. CDR3 length equals 15 residues. V shed 0 bases and J 6 bases; nucleotides not matched to a gene: 6.

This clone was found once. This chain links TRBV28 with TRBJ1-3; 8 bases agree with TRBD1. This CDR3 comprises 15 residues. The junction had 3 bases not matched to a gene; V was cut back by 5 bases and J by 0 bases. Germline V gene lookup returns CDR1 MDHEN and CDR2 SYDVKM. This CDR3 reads CASSPGGLSGNTIYF. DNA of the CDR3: TGTGCCAGCAGTCCAGGGGGCCTCTCTGGAAACACCATATATTTT.

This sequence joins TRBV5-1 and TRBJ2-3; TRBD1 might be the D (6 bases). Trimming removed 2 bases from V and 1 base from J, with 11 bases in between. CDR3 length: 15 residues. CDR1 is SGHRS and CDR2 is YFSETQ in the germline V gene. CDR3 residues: CASSFNRQGTDTQYF. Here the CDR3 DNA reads TGCGCCAGCAGCTTTAATAGACAGGGCACAGATACGCAGTATTTT.

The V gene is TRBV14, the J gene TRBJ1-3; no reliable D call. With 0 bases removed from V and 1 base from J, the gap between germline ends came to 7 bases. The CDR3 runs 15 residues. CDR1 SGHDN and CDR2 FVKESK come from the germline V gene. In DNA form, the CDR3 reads TGTGCCAGCAGCCAAGATCTAACATCTGGAAACACCATATATTTT. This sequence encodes CASSQDLTSGNTIYF.

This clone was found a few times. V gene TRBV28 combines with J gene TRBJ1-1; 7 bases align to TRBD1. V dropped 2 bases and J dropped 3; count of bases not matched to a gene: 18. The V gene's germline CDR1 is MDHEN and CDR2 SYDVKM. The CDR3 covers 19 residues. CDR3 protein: CASSLRTDTIRGKDTEAFF. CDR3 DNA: TGTGCCAGCAGTTTACGAACTGACACAATCAGGGGGAAGGACACTGAAGCTTTCTTT.

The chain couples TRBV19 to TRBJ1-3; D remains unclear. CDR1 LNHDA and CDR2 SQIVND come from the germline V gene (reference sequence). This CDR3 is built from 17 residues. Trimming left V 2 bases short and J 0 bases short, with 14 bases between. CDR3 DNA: TGTGCCAGTAGTATATTCGACGGTACCTACTCTGGAAACACCATATATTTT. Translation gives CASSIFDGTYSGNTIYF.

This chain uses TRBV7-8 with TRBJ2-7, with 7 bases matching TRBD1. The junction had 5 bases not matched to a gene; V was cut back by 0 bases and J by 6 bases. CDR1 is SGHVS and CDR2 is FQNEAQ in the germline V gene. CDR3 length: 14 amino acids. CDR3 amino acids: CASSLANRGSEQYF. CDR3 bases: TGTGCCAGCAGCTTAGCCAACAGGGGCTCCGAGCAGTACTTC. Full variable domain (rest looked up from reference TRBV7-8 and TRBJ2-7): GAGVSQSPRYKVAKRGQDVALRCDPISGHVSLFWYQQALGQGPEFLTYFQNEAQLDKSGLPSDRFFAERPEGSVSTLKIQRTQQEDSAVYLCASSLANRGSEQYFGPGTRLTVT.

CDR3 coding DNA: TGTGCCAGCAGCGTAGGTGGCGGCCCGATGGAGACCCAGTACTTC. Its protein product is CASSVGGGPMETQYF. The chain links TRBV9 to TRBJ2-5; no definite D call. The CDR3 is 15 amino acids. V lost 0 bases and J 5 bases, leaving 14 bases between the germline ends. Germline CDR1 and CDR2: SGDLS and YYNGEE.

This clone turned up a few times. The CDR3 DNA follows: TGTGCCAGCAGCCAAGGAAGGTACTACGAGCAGTACTTC. As protein: CASSQGRYYEQYF. The chain uses TRBV4-2 and TRBJ2-7; D not resolved. Germline V gene data show CDR1 as LGHNA and CDR2 as YNFKEQ. V lost 1 base and J 3 bases, leaving 7 bases between the germline ends. This CDR3 is 13 amino acids long.

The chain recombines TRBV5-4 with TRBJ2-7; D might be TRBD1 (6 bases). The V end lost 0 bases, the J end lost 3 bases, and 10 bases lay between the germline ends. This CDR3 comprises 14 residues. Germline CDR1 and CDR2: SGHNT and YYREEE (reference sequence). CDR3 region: CASSLGAGDYEQYF. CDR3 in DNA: TGTGCCAGCAGCTTGGGGGCAGGGGACTACGAGCAGTACTTC. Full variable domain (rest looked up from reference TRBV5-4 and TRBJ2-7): ETGVTQSPTHLIKTRGQQVTLRCSSQSGHNTVSWYQQALGQGPQFIFQYYREEENGRGNFPPRFSGLQFPNYSSELNVNALELDDSALYLCASSLGAGDYEQYFGPGTRLTVT.

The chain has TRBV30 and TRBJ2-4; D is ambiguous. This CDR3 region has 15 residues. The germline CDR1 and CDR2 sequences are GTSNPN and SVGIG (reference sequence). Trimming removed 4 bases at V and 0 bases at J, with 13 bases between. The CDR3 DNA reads TGTGCCTGGATGTCGATTCGGGTAGCCAAAAACATTCAGTACTTC. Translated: CAWMSIRVAKNIQYF.

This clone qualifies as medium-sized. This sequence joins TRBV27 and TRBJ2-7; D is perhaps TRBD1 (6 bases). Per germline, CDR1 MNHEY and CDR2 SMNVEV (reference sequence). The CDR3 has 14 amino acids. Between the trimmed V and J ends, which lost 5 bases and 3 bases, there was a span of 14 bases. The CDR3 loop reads CASSNQGTGYEQYF. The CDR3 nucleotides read TGTGCCAGCAGTAACCAGGGGACGGGCTACGAGCAGTACTTC.

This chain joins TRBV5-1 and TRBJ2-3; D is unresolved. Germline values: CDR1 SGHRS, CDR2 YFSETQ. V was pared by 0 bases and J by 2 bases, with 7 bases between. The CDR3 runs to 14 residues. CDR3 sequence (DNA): TGCGCCAGCAGCTTGGGCCAAATCACAGATACGCAGTATTTT. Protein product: CASSLGQITDTQYF. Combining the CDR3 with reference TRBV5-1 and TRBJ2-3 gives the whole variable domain KAGVTQTPRYLIKTRGQQVTLSCSPISGHRSVSWYQQTPGQGLQFLFEYFSETQRNKGNFPGRFSGRQFSNSRSEMNVSTLELGDSALYLCASSLGQITDTQYFGPGTRLTVL.

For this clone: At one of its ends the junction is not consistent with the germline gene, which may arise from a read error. The CDR3 protein is CASSSGPNTGELFF. In DNA form, the CDR3 reads TGTGCCAGCTCCTCAGGACCGAATACCGGGGAGCTGTTTTTT. The chain joins TRBV28 to TRBJ2-2; D call uncertain. Germline CDR1 MDHEN, CDR2 SYDVKM. CDR3 length equals 14 residues.

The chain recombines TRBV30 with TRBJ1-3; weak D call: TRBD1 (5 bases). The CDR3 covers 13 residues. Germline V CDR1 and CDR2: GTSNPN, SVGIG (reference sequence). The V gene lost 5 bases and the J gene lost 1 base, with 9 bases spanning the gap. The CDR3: CAWYAGSGNTIYF. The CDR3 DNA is TGTGCCTGGTATGCAGGGTCTGGAAACACCATATATTTT.

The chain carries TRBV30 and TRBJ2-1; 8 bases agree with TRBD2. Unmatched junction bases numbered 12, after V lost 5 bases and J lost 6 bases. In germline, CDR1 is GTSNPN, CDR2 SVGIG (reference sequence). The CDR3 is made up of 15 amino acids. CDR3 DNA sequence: TGTGCCTGGGGTTCACCGGCGGGGGGACCCAATGAGCAGTTCTTC. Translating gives CAWGSPAGGPNEQFF.

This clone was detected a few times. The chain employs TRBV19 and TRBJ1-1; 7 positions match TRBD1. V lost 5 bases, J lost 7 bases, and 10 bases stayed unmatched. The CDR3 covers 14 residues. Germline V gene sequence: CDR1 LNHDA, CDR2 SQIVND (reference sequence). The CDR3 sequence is CASSYEGTDDEAFF. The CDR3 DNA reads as TGTGCCAGTAGTTACGAAGGGACAGACGATGAAGCTTTCTTT.

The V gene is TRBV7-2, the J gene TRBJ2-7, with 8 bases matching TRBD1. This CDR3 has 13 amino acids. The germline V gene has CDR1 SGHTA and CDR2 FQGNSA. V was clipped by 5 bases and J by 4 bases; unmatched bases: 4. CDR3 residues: CASSQGQVYEQYF. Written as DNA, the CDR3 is TGTGCCAGCAGCCAGGGACAGGTTTACGAGCAGTACTTC.

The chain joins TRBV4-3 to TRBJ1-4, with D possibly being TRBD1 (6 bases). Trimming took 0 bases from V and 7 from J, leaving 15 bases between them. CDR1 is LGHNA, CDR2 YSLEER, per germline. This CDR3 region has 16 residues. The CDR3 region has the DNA TGCGCCAGCAGCCAAGAGGCAGGGGCCCAGATTGAAAAACTGTTTTTT. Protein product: CASSQEAGAQIEKLFF.

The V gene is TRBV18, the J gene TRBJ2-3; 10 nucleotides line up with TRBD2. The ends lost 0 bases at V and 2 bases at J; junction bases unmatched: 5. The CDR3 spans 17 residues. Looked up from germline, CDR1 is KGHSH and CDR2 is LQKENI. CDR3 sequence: CASSPPRLAGTTDTQYF. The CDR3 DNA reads TGTGCCAGCTCACCACCTCGACTAGCGGGTACCACAGATACGCAGTATTTT.

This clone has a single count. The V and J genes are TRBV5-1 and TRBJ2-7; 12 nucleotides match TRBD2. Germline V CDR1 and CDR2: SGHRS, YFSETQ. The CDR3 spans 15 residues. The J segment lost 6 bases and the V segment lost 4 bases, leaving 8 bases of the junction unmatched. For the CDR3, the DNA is TGCGCCAGCAGCCGTACTAGCGGGGGGCCCGTCGAGCAGTACTTC. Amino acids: CASSRTSGGPVEQYF.

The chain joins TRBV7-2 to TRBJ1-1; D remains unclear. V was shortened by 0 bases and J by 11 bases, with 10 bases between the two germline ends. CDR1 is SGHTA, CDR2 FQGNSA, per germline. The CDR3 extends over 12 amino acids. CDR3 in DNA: TGTGCCAGCAGCTTAGCGGAAGGGTACGCTTTCTTT. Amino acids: CASSLAEGYAFF.

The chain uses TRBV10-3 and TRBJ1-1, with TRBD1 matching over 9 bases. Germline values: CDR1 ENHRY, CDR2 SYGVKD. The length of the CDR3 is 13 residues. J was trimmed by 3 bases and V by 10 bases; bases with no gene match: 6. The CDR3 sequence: CATRQGGDTEAFF. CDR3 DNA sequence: TGTGCCACCCGACAGGGGGGGGACACTGAAGCTTTCTTT.

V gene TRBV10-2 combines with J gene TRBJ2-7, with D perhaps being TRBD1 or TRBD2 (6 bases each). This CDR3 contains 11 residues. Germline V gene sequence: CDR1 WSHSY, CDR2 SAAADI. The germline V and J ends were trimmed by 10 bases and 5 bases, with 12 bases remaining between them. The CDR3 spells CATRRGDEQYF. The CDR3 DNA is TGCGCCACCAGGAGGGGGGACGAGCAGTACTTC.

The CDR3 reads CASSLLAGGQITDTQYF. The DNA for the CDR3 is TGCGCCAGCAGCTTGCTGGCCGGGGGGCAAATTACAGATACGCAGTATTTT. V is TRBV5-1 and J is TRBJ2-3, with a possible D match to TRBD2 (7 bases). The CDR3 length is 17 residues. Deletions cut 1 base from V and 3 bases from J, with 18 bases between. The germline V gene encodes CDR1 SGHRS and CDR2 YFSETQ.